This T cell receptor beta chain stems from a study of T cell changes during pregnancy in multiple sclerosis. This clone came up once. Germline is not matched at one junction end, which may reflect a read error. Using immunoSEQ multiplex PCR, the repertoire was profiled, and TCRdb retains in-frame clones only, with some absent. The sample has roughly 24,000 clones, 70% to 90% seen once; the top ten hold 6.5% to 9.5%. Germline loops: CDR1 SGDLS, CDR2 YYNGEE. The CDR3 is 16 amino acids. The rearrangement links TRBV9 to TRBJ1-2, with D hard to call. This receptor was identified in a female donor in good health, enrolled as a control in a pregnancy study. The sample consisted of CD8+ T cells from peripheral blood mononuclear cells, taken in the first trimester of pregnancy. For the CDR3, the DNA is TGTGCCAGCAGTGTAGGGAGAAATCTGGGGAGTTCTGGCTACACCTTC. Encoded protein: CASSVGRNLGSSGYTF.